Below, 21 T cell receptor beta chains from the same sample are listed, as sequenced in a study of shared clonotypes between healthy human individuals. Libraries were prepared by immunoSEQ multiplex PCR; TCRdb keeps only in-frame clonotypes and omits some of them. This sample has about 2.3 million clones, with around 92% found just once. The material sequenced was naive CD4+ T cells from PBMCs. Documented subset: CD45RA+ positively selected. These receptors came from a man aged 18 to 29 in good health. Some clones in this sample may be carry-over from other donors' samples.

The CDR3 DNA reads TGTGCCAGCTCCCAGACAGGGTACGAAGGCGAGCAGTACTTC. This encodes CASSQTGYEGEQYF. The rearrangement links TRBV18 to TRBJ2-7, with 7 bases fitting TRBD1. Germline V gives CDR1 KGHSH, CDR2 LQKENI. J gave up 6 bases and V 6 bases, and 11 bases lay outside the gene matches. The CDR3 extends over 14 amino acids. Full variable domain (rest looked up from reference TRBV18 and TRBJ2-7): NAGVMQNPRHLVRRRGQEARLRCSPMKGHSHVYWYRQLPEEGLKFMVYLQKENIIDESGMPKERFSAEFPKEGPSILRIQQVVRGDSAAYFCASSQTGYEGEQYFGPGTRLTVT.

The chain links TRBV18 to TRBJ1-3, with D hard to call. The germline CDR1 and CDR2 sequences are KGHSH and LQKENI. The ends were cut back, 6 bases at V and 0 bases at J, with 9 bases in the middle. CDR3 size: 14 residues. DNA for the CDR3: TGTGCCAGCTCCGCGGAATCCTCTGGAAACACCATATATTTT. The encoded protein is CASSAESSGNTIYF.

Comments on this clone: The sample carries other DNA sequences with the same CDR3. The rearrangement uses TRBV28 and TRBJ2-1, with D hard to call. The CDR3 sequence is 12 residues long. Germline CDR1 and CDR2: MDHEN and SYDVKM. Trimming took off 8 bases at V and 2 bases at J, with 7 bases between the two ends. The chain's CDR3 is CASRGPYNEQFF. The CDR3 DNA follows: TGTGCCAGCCGCGGACCCTACAATGAGCAGTTCTTC. The complete variable domain, with remaining parts taken from reference TRBV28 and TRBJ2-1, reads DVKVTQSSRYLVKRTGEKVFLECVQDMDHENMFWYRQDPGLGLRLIYFSYDVKMKEKGDIPEGYSVSREKKERFSLILESASTNQTSMYLCASRGPYNEQFFGPGTRLTVL.

The chain couples TRBV9 to TRBJ1-1; D is undetermined. The CDR3 extends over 14 amino acids. V shed 4 bases and J shed 4 bases, with 14 bases lying between them. Germline values: CDR1 SGDLS, CDR2 YYNGEE. This CDR3 is CASSPSVSGTEAFF. The CDR3 bases are TGTGCCAGCAGCCCATCAGTTTCTGGCACTGAAGCTTTCTTT.

The rearrangement links TRBV27 to TRBJ2-2; 16 nucleotides match TRBD2. The CDR3 extends over 17 amino acids. V lost 6 bases to trimming and J lost 7 bases; unmatched junction nucleotides: 8. Germline assignment: CDR1 MNHEY and CDR2 SMNVEV (reference sequence). The DNA for the CDR3 is TGTGCCAGCAGCTCCCGTGGGACTAGCGGGAGGGACGGGGAGCTGTTTTTT. Its translation: CASSSRGTSGRDGELFF.

The chain carries TRBV28 and TRBJ2-5, with 11 bases aligning to TRBD2. There are 15 residues in the CDR3. Unmatched junction bases numbered 6, after V lost 4 bases and J lost 5 bases. CDR1 and CDR2 from the germline V gene are MDHEN and SYDVKM. DNA of the CDR3: TGTGCCAGCAGTTCGAGACTAGCGGGAACGGAGACCCAGTACTTC. This sequence encodes CASSSRLAGTETQYF. The entire variable domain, with the rest obtained from reference TRBV28 and TRBJ2-5, is as follows: DVKVTQSSRYLVKRTGEKVFLECVQDMDHENMFWYRQDPGLGLRLIYFSYDVKMKEKGDIPEGYSVSREKKERFSLILESASTNQTSMYLCASSSRLAGTETQYFGPGTRLLVL.

Comment on this clone: The identical CDR3 is also encoded by other nucleotide sequences in the sample. This chain connects TRBV7-9 to TRBJ1-2, with unresolved D. V was shortened by 4 bases and J by 2 bases, with 8 bases between the two germline ends. Germline V CDR1 and CDR2: SEHNR, FQNEAQ (reference sequence). The CDR3 loop spans 13 amino acids. In DNA, the CDR3 is TGTGCCAGCAGCTCACAGTCCAACTATGGCTACACCTTC. It codes for CASSSQSNYGYTF.

The chain joins TRBV18 to TRBJ2-3; TRBD1 matches at 7 bases. The CDR3 loop spans 16 amino acids. Trimming removed 5 bases from V and 0 bases from J; junction bases left unmatched: 8. Per the germline V gene, CDR1 is KGHSH and CDR2 is LQKENI. The CDR3 protein is CASSDKGTVSTDTQYF. The CDR3 DNA sequence: TGTGCCAGCTCAGACAAAGGGACAGTTAGCACAGATACGCAGTATTTT.

This chain connects TRBV5-4 to TRBJ2-3; 7 bases map to TRBD2. CDR3 size: 15 residues. After removal of 3 bases from V and 4 bases from J, the junction contained 8 bases not matched to a gene. Germline CDR1 and CDR2: SGHNT and YYREEE (reference sequence). DNA of the CDR3: TGTGCCAGCAGCTCGGGGGGAGGGCAGTCAGATACGCAGTATTTT. Translation: CASSSGGGQSDTQYF.

The chain uses TRBV6-1 and TRBJ2-7; D gene unclear. Germline V CDR1 and CDR2: MNHNS, SASEGT. This CDR3 has 14 residues. V shed 3 bases and J shed 3 bases, with 12 bases lying between them. The CDR3: CASSDPYLIYEQYF. Written as DNA, the CDR3 is TGTGCCAGCAGTGATCCCTACTTGATCTACGAGCAGTACTTC.

This chain connects TRBV7-6 to TRBJ2-7, with TRBD2 matching 7 bases. The CDR3 runs 13 residues. Looked up from germline, CDR1 is SGHVS and CDR2 is FNYEAQ. Germline trimming cut 3 bases from V and 3 bases from J; bases unmatched to any gene: 2. CDR3 sequence: CASSFTGGYEQYF. CDR3 DNA: TGTGCCAGCAGCTTTACGGGGGGCTACGAGCAGTACTTC.

This chain joins TRBV4-1 and TRBJ1-3; 12 bases agree with TRBD1. This CDR3 comprises 18 residues. Germline CDR1 and CDR2: MGHRA and YSYEKL. V was pared by 8 bases and J by 0 bases, with 11 bases of the junction left unmatched. The DNA for the CDR3 is TGCGCCAGCGCCCCGGGACAGGGGGCGAAGAGCTCTGGAAACACCATATATTTT. It specifies CASAPGQGAKSSGNTIYF.

The V gene is TRBV28, the J gene TRBJ2-3; D unclear. Germline CDR1 reads MDHEN; CDR2 reads SYDVKM. The CDR3 sequence is 11 residues long. V shed 7 bases and J shed 2 bases, with 4 bases lying between them. CDR3 coding DNA: TGTGCCAGCACCGTCACAGATACGCAGTATTTT. Protein sequence: CASTVTDTQYF.

The chain recombines TRBV18 with TRBJ2-3; no clear D gene. CDR3 length equals 13 residues. Germline assignment: CDR1 KGHSH and CDR2 LQKENI. V lost 3 bases, J lost 2 bases, and 6 bases lay in between. CDR3 bases: TGTGCCAGCTCACCCGACAACACAGATACGCAGTATTTT. Residues: CASSPDNTDTQYF. Variable domain in full (rest from reference TRBV18 and TRBJ2-3): NAGVMQNPRHLVRRRGQEARLRCSPMKGHSHVYWYRQLPEEGLKFMVYLQKENIIDESGMPKERFSAEFPKEGPSILRIQQVVRGDSAAYFCASSPDNTDTQYFGPGTRLTVL.

The chain links TRBV7-8 to TRBJ2-2, with TRBD1 as a possible D gene (5 bases). The CDR3 is 16 amino acids. Trimming took off 2 bases at V and 0 bases at J, with 10 bases between the two ends. Germline V gene sequence: CDR1 SGHVS, CDR2 FQNEAQ. This chain's CDR3 is CASSLTDKTNTGELFF. CDR3 sequence (DNA): TGTGCCAGCAGCTTAACGGACAAGACGAACACCGGGGAGCTGTTTTTT.

V and J are TRBV28 and TRBJ1-2; a weak D match, TRBD1 (5 bases). Looked up from germline, CDR1 is MDHEN and CDR2 is SYDVKM. CDR3 length: 16 amino acids. The ends were cut back, 4 bases at V and 3 bases at J, with 18 bases in the middle. CDR3 bases: TGTGCCAGCAGTTCGCCTGGTACCGGGGCTTACTATGGCTACACCTTC. Amino acids: CASSSPGTGAYYGYTF.

This chain joins TRBV28 and TRBJ1-5; weak D call: TRBD1 (6 bases). The CDR3 consists of 15 residues. Trimming removed 5 bases at V and 4 bases at J, with 15 bases between. Germline V lookup: CDR1 MDHEN, CDR2 SYDVKM. The CDR3 DNA follows: TGTGCCAGCAGTATGACCCAGGGGAAAAATCAGCCCCAGCATTTT. Translation gives CASSMTQGKNQPQHF.

The chain combines TRBV28 with TRBJ1-5; 8 positions match TRBD1. The CDR3 extends over 15 amino acids. Per germline, CDR1 MDHEN and CDR2 SYDVKM. Losses at the gene ends were 6 bases for V and 1 base for J; bases not matched to a gene: 5. The CDR3 DNA reads TGTGCCAGCAGAATCCGGGACAGGAGCAATCAGCCCCAGCATTTT. This codes for CASRIRDRSNQPQHF.

The chain has TRBV5-1 and TRBJ1-1; 7 positions agree with TRBD1. CDR1 SGHRS and CDR2 YFSETQ come from the germline V gene. The V and J ends lost 4 bases and 4 bases, in that order; junction bases with no gene match: 10. This CDR3 spans 15 amino acids. DNA for the CDR3: TGCGCCAGCAGCCCACAGGGGAATTGGGGCACTGAAGCTTTCTTT. Its translation: CASSPQGNWGTEAFF.

With regard to this clone: In the same sample, other DNA sequences code for this CDR3. The rearrangement links TRBV5-5 to TRBJ2-7, with unresolved D. The CDR3 has 12 amino acids. Germline V gene data show CDR1 as SGHKS and CDR2 as YYEKEE (reference sequence). V was cut by 0 bases and J by 2 bases, with 3 bases left in between. In DNA form, the CDR3 reads TGTGCCAGCAGCTTGGGGGCCTACGAGCAGTACTTC. Protein: CASSLGAYEQYF.

The genes are TRBV29-1 and TRBJ1-4; 8 nucleotides line up with TRBD1. Trimming at V came to 4 bases and at J to 8 bases, leaving 6 bases not matched to a gene. The CDR3 has 13 residues. Germline V gene sequence: CDR1 SQVTM, CDR2 ANQGSEA. The CDR3: CSVAGQGAEKLFF. The CDR3 DNA reads TGCAGCGTTGCAGGACAGGGTGCGGAAAAACTGTTTTTT.